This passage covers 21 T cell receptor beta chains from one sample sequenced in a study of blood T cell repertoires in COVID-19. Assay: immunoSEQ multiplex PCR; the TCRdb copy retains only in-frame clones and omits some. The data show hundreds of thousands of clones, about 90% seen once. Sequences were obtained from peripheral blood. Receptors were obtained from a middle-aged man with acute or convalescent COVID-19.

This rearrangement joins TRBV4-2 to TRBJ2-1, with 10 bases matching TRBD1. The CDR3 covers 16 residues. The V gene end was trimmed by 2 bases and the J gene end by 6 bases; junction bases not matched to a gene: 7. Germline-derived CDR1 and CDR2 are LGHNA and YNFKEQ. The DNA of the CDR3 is TGTGCCAGCAGCCAATCCCCGGGACAGGGGACCAATGAGCAGTTCTTC. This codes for CASSQSPGQGTNEQFF.

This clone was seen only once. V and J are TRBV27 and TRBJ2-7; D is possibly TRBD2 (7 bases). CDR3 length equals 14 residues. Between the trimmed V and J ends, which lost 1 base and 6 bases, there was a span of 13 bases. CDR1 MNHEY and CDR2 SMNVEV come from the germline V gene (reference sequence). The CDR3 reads CASSLFSGEGEQYF. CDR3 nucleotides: TGTGCCAGCAGTTTATTCTCAGGGGAGGGCGAGCAGTACTTC.

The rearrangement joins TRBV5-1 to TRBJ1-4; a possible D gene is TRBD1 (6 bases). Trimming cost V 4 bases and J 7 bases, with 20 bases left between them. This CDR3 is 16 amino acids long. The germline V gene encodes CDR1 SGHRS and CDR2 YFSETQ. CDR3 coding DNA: TGCGCCAGCAGCCCCGAAGGGGGAGGGCACAGTGAAAAACTGTTTTTT. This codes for CASSPEGGGHSEKLFF.

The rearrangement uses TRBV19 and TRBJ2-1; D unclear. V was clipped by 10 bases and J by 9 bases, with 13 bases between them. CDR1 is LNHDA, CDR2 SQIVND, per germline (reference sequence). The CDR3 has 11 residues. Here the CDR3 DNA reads TGTGCCACTAAGACTTATACTGAGCAGTTCTTC. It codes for CATKTYTEQFF.

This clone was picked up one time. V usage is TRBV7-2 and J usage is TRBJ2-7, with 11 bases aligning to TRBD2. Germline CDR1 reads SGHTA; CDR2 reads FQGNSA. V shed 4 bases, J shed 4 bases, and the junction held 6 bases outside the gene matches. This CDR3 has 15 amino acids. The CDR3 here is CASSSGGLAVYEQYF. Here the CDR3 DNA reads TGTGCCAGCAGCTCCGGGGGACTAGCGGTTTACGAGCAGTACTTC.

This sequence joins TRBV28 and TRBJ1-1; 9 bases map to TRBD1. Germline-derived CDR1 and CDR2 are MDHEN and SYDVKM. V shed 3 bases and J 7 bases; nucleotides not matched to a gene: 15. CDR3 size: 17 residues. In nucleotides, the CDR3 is TGTGCCAGCAGTTTTCCGGGCGGGACAGGGTATGCCGATGAAGCTTTCTTT. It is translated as CASSFPGGTGYADEAFF.

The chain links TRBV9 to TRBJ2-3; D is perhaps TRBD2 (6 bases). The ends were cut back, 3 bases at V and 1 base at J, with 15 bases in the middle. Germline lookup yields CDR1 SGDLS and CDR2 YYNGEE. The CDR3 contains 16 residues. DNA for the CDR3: TGTGCCAGCAGCGAGACGGGACTCAGAGGCACAGATACGCAGTATTTT. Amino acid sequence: CASSETGLRGTDTQYF. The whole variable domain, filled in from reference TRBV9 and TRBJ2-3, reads DSGVTQTPKHLITATGQRVTLRCSPRSGDLSVYWYQQSLDQGLQFLIQYYNGEERAKGNILERFSAQQFPDLHSELNLSSLELGDSALYFCASSETGLRGTDTQYFGPGTRLTVL.

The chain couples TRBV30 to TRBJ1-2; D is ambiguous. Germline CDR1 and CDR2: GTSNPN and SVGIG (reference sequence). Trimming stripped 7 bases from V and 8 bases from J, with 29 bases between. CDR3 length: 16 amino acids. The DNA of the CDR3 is TGTGCCTTCCCCTCTCGGGAGGGCGCAAATCTTTTAGGCTACACCTTC. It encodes CAFPSREGANLLGYTF.

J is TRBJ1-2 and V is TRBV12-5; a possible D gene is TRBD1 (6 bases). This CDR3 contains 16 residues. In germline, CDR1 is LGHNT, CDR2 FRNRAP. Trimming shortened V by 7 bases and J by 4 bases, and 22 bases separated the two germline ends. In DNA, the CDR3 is TGTGCTAGTGCCTTGGGGGGGCCTCAGGGTAGCTATGGCTACACCTTC. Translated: CASALGGPQGSYGYTF.

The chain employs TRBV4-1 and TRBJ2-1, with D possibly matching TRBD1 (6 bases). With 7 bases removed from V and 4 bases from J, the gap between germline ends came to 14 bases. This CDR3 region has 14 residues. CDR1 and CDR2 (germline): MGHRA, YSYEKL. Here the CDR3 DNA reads TGCGCCAGCAAACTACTCCAGGGGTACAATGAGCAGTTCTTC. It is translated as CASKLLQGYNEQFF.

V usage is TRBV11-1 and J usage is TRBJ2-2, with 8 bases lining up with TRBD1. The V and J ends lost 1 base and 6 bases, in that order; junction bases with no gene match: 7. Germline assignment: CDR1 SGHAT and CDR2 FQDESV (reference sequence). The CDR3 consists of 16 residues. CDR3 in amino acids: CASSLGPLTGAGELFF. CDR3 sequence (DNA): TGTGCCAGCAGCTTAGGGCCACTGACAGGGGCCGGGGAGCTGTTTTTT.

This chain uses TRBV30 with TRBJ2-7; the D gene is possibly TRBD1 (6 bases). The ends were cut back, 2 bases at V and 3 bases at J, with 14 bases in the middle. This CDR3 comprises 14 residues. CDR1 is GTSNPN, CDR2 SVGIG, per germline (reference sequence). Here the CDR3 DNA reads TGTGCCTGGAGTCTAAGCACAGGGAACTACGAGCAGTACTTC. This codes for CAWSLSTGNYEQYF.

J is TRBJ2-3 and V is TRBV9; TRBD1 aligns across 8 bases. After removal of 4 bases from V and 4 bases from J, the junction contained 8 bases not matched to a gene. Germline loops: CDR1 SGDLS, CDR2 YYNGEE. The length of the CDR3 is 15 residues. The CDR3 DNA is TGTGCCAGCAGCACTGGGACAGGTTTTCCAGATACGCAGTATTTT. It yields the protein CASSTGTGFPDTQYF.

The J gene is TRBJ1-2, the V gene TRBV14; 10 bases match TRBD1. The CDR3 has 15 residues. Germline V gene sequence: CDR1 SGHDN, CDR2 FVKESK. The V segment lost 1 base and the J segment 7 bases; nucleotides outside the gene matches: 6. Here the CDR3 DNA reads TGTGCCAGCAGCCAAGTAGGAGGGGACAGGGGTGGCTACACCTTC. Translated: CASSQVGGDRGGYTF. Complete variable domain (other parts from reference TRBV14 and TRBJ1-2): EAGVTQFPSHSVIEKGQTVTLRCDPISGHDNLYWYRRVMGKEIKFLLHFVKESKQDESGMPNNRFLAERTGGTYSTLKVQPAELEDSGVYFCASSQVGGDRGGYTFGSGTRLTVV.

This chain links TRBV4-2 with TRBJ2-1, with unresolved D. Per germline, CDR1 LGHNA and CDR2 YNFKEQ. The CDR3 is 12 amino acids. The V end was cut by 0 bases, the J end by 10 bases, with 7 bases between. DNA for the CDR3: TGTGCCAGCAGCCAAGATTCCCTAGAGCAGTTCTTC. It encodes CASSQDSLEQFF.

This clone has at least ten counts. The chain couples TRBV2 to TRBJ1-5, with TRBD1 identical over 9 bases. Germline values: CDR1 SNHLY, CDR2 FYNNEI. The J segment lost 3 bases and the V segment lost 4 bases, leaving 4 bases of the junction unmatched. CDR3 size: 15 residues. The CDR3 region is CASSVLQGANQPQHF. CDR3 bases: TGTGCCAGCAGTGTCCTACAGGGGGCCAATCAGCCCCAGCATTTT.

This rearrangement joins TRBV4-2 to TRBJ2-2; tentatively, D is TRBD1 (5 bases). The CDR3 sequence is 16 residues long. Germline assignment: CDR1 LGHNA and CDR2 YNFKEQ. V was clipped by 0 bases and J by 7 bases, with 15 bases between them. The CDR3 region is CASSQEVGALGGELFF. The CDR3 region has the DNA TGTGCCAGCAGCCAAGAGGTTGGGGCCCTGGGCGGGGAGCTGTTTTTT.

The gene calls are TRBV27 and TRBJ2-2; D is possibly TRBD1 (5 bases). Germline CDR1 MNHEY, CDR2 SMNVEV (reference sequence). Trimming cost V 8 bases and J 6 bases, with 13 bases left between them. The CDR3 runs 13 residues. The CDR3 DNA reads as TGTGCCAGCTCCCCCAGGGTCGCCGGGGAGCTGTTTTTT. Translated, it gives CASSPRVAGELFF.

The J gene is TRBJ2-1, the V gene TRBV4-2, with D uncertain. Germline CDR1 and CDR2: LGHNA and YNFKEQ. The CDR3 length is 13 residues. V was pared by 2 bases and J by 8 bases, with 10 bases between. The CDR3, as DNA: TGTGCCAGCAGCCAATTGGCGAGGCATGAGCAGTTCTTC. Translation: CASSQLARHEQFF.

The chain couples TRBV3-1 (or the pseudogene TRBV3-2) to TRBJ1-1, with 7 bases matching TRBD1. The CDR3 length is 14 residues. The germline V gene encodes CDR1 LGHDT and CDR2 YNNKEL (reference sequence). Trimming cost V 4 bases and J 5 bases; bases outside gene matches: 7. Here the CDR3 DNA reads TGTGCCAGCAGCCCCAGACAGGGACGGACTGAAGCTTTCTTT. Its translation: CASSPRQGRTEAFF.

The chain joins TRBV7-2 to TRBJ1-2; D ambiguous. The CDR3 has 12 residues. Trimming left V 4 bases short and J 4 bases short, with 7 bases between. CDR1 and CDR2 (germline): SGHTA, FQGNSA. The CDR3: CASSSRSYGYTF. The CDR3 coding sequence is TGTGCCAGCAGCTCCCGGAGCTATGGCTACACCTTC. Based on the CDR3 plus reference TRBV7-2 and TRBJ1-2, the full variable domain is GAGVSQSPSNKVTEKGKDVELRCDPISGHTALYWYRQSLGQGLEFLIYFQGNSAPDKSGLPSDRFSAERTGGSVSTLTIQRTQQEDSAVYLCASSSRSYGYTFGSGTRLTVV.